The clone carrying this T cell receptor beta chain came up once. This entry comes from a study of shared clonotypes between healthy human individuals. V was pared by 0 bases and J by 2 bases, with 11 bases between. CDR3 length: 15 residues. Germline assignment: CDR1 MNHEY and CDR2 SVGAGI. Repertoires were generated with immunoSEQ multiplex PCR, while TCRdb's copy carries only in-frame clones and drops some. The sample lists 600,000 or so clones, around 96% seen once, with about 0.11% in the top ten. The naive CD8 population came from CD45RO-negative cells selected for CCR7, without terminally differentiated effector memory CD45RA+ cells.

The gene calls are TRBV6-5 and TRBJ2-7, with D possibly TRBD2 on 6 matching bases. Material: naive CD8+ T cells sorted from blood. This clonotype was obtained from a woman aged 25 to 39 in good health. CDR3 residues: CASSYSRDLTYEQYF. Written as DNA, the CDR3 is TGTGCCAGCAGTTACTCGAGGGACTTAACCTACGAGCAGTACTTC.